This T cell receptor (beta chain) was profiled in a study of cytomegalovirus exposure and HLA in healthy donors. Study-level findings and limits: Relative to the approximately 680-donor mean, N-insertions were reportedly fewer in an Asian-associated ancestry cluster in a later analysis. Cytomegalovirus association was assigned to 170 or so TCR beta chains.

A word on this clone: Its antigen is currently unknown.

The PCR contained 60 Vbeta and 13 Jbeta primers. Profiled with immunoSEQ multiplex PCR; TCRdb holds only in-frame clones, not every one. The table has under 300,000 clones, roughly 86% seen once; the top ten hold 1.5% to 2.5%. Every donor was a healthy person donating bone marrow. The sample was PBMCs. The TCR originated in a woman in her forties in good health and CMV-seropositive.

CDR3 bases: TGTGCCAGTAGTATCAGGGAATCCCCCTACGAGCAGTACTTC. This gives the protein CASSIRESPYEQYF. V usage is TRBV19 and J usage is TRBJ2-7, with D tentatively TRBD1 (5 bases). CDR1 and CDR2 from the germline V gene are LNHDA and SQIVND (reference sequence). CDR3 size: 14 residues. The V end lost 3 bases, the J end lost 2 bases, and 11 bases lay between the germline ends.